These 5 T cell receptor beta chains share one sample of origin, sequenced in a study of T cell repertoires in cytomegalovirus infection. For these TCRs, the target antigens are not known. MiXCR was run by TCRdb on the reads, yielding one entry per CDR3 protein. The data contain roughly 220,000 distinct CDR3 sequences, 38% of them singletons. The sequencing used CD8+ T cells from cultured PBMCs, collected from culture after CMV antigen stimulation. The receptors stem from a human donor in good health (CMV status not recorded). Some clones in this sample may be carry-over from other donors' samples.

This clonotype came up a few times. This sequence joins TRBV7-2 and TRBJ2-3; 7 nucleotides agree with TRBD2. V dropped 5 bases and J dropped 4; count of bases not matched to a gene: 9. CDR1 SGHTA and CDR2 FQGNSA come from the germline V gene. The CDR3 length is 15 residues. The CDR3 loop reads CASSPSGGSADTQYF. Written as DNA, the CDR3 is TGTGCCAGCAGCCCCAGTGGCGGGAGTGCAGATACGCAGTATTTT.

As DNA, the CDR3 is TGTGCCAGCAGTGACGGGACCACCTCACAAGAGACCCAGTACTTC. This sequence encodes CASSDGTTSQETQYF. The gene calls are TRBV2 and TRBJ2-5; the D call may be TRBD1 or TRBD2 (5 bases each). Deletions cut 3 bases from V and 2 bases from J, with 13 bases between. The CDR3 has 15 amino acids. CDR1 and CDR2 (germline): SNHLY, FYNNEI.

The chain employs TRBV6-5 and TRBJ2-5, with 7 bases fitting TRBD2. CDR3 size: 14 residues. Germline V gene lookup returns CDR1 MNHEY and CDR2 SVGAGI. V was clipped by 6 bases and J by 2 bases; unmatched bases: 6. CDR3 loop: CASSISGLQETQYF. In nucleotides, the CDR3 is TGTGCCAGCAGCATTAGCGGGCTGCAAGAGACCCAGTACTTC.

The V gene is TRBV5-1, the J gene TRBJ2-2; D is uncertain. There are 12 residues in the CDR3. Germline V gene data show CDR1 as SGHRS and CDR2 as YFSETQ. Trimming took off 1 base at V and 6 bases at J, with 4 bases between the two ends. Here the CDR3 reads CASSLRPGELFF. CDR3 bases: TGCGCCAGCAGCTTGAGGCCCGGGGAGCTGTTTTTT.

This clonotype showed up just once. The junction departs from germline at one end; a sequencing error may be responsible. The chain joins TRBV7-9 to TRBJ2-1, with 11 bases aligning to TRBD1. Per the germline V gene, CDR1 is SEHNR and CDR2 is FQNEAQ (reference sequence). The CDR3 contains 17 residues. CDR3 sequence (DNA): TGTGCCAGCAGCCCAGTACTTACCCGGGACAGGGGGAATGATCAGTTCTTC. Protein product: CASSPVLTRDRGNDQFF.